The T cell receptor beta chain under discussion was sequenced for a study of cytomegalovirus exposure and HLA in healthy donors. The V and J ends lost 4 bases and 4 bases, in that order; junction bases with no gene match: 13. The CDR3 sequence is 16 residues long. Germline V gives CDR1 SGDLS, CDR2 YYNGEE. Primers for the PCR totalled 60 Vbeta and 13 Jbeta. TCRdb's copy holds only in-frame clones and misses some; the assay was immunoSEQ multiplex PCR. The sample has about 120,000 clones; 60% to 85% are singletons. Study-wide results and caveats: A later analysis linked a missense DCLRE1C variant to TCR beta V- and J-gene trimming.

For this clone: The target antigen is unknown.

This TCR was recovered from a man under 40 in good health and CMV-seronegative. The sequencing sample was made of PBMCs. The V call is TRBV9, the J call TRBJ1-1, with TRBD1 matching 7 bases. CDR3 residues: CASSSPQGKGSTEAFF. The CDR3 coding sequence is TGTGCCAGCAGCTCACCACAGGGGAAGGGTAGCACTGAAGCTTTCTTT.